These 3 T cell receptor beta chains share one sample of origin, sequenced in a study of OX40 agonist ivuxolimab in advanced cancers. Produced via immunoSEQ multiplex PCR; TCRdb's table is partial and in-frame only. Of tens of thousands of clones in the sample, approximately 81% were seen once. The sample here was CD4+ or CD8+ T cells sorted from blood, taken in a trial of the OX40 agonist ivuxolimab. Source of these receptors: an adult with an advanced solid tumor such as melanoma, head and neck, liver or kidney cancer.

The chain carries TRBV2 and TRBJ1-5; weak D call: TRBD1 (6 bases). The length of the CDR3 is 15 residues. CDR1 is SNHLY, CDR2 FYNNEI, per germline. Between the trimmed V and J ends, which lost 4 bases and 4 bases, there was a span of 14 bases. CDR3 sequence (DNA): TGTGCCAGCAGTGGGGGGCTCCCAAGAAATCAGCCCCAGCATTTT. Translation gives CASSGGLPRNQPQHF.

The chain is built from TRBV27 and TRBJ2-5; 11 positions match TRBD2. The V gene's germline CDR1 is MNHEY and CDR2 SMNVEV (reference sequence). The length of the CDR3 is 14 residues. With V trimmed by 5 bases and J by 4 bases, 3 bases remained unmatched. CDR3 loop: CASSTSGSSETQYF. DNA of the CDR3: TGTGCCAGCAGTACTAGCGGGAGTTCAGAGACCCAGTACTTC.

The CDR3 bases are TGTGCCAGCAGCAAACGCCTTACTAGCGGGAGGTTCGGCGGGGAGCTGTTTTTT. Translated, it gives CASSKRLTSGRFGGELFF. The V and J genes are TRBV9 and TRBJ1-3; 12 nucleotides agree with TRBD2. The J call may be in error: the DNA end matches TRBJ2-2 better. Germline V gene sequence: CDR1 SGDLS, CDR2 YYNGEE. This CDR3 has 18 residues.